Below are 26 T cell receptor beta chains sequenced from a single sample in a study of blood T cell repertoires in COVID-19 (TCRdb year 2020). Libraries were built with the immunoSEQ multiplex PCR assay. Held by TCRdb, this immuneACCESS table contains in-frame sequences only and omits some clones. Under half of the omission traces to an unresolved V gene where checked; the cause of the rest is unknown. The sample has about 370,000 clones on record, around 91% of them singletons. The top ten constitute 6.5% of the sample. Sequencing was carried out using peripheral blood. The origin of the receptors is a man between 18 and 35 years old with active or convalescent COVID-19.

The CDR3 protein is CASSVQSGKETQYF. Written as DNA, the CDR3 is TGTGCCAGCAGCGTCCAGAGCGGGAAAGAGACCCAGTACTTC. The chain is built from TRBV3-1 (or the pseudogene TRBV3-2) and TRBJ2-5; 7 positions match TRBD2. The trim removed 5 bases at V and 3 bases at J, leaving 6 bases unmatched. CDR3 length: 14 residues. CDR1 is LGHDT and CDR2 is YNNKEL in the germline V gene (reference sequence).

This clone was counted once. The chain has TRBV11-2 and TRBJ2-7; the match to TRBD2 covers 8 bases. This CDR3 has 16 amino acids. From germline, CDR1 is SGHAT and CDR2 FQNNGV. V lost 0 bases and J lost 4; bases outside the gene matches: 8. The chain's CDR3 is CASSLDRTGGRYEQYF. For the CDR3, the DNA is TGTGCCAGCAGCTTAGATCGTACGGGGGGGCGGTACGAGCAGTACTTC.

The CDR3 region is CASSVTDSGNSPLHF. Written as DNA, the CDR3 is TGTGCCAGCAGCGTAACCGATTCGGGAAATTCACCCCTCCACTTT. The chain has TRBV9 and TRBJ1-6, with no clear D. The germline V gene encodes CDR1 SGDLS and CDR2 YYNGEE. The ends were cut back, 1 base at V and 7 bases at J, with 12 bases in the middle. This CDR3 has 15 residues.

The CDR3 region is CASSVVRAGGPISYNEQFF. The CDR3 coding sequence is TGTGCCAGCAGCGTCGTGCGAGCGGGAGGGCCAATTAGTTACAATGAGCAGTTCTTC. The chain employs TRBV14 and TRBJ2-1, with 10 bases that match TRBD2. Losses at the gene ends were 5 bases for V and 4 bases for J; bases not matched to a gene: 17. The germline CDR1 and CDR2 sequences are SGHDN and FVKESK. This CDR3 has 19 amino acids.

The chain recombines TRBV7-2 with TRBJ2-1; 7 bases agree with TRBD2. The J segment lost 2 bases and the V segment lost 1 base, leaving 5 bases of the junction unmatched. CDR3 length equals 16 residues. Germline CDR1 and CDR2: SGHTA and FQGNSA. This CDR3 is CASSLEASGTYNEQFF. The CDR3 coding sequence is TGTGCCAGCAGCTTAGAGGCTAGCGGAACCTACAATGAGCAGTTCTTC.

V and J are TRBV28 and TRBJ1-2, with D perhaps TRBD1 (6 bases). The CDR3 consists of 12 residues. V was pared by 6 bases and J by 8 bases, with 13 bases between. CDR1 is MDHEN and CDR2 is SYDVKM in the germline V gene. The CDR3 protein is CASSPDSRGYTF. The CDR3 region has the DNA TGTGCCAGCAGCCCGGACAGCAGGGGCTACACCTTC.

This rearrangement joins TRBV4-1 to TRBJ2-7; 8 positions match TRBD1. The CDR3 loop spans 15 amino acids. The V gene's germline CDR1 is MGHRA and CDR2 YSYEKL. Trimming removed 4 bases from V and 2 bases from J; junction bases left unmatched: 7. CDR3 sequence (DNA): TGCGCCAGCAGCCCTCGACAGGGGTTTGCCTACGAGCAGTACTTC. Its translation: CASSPRQGFAYEQYF.

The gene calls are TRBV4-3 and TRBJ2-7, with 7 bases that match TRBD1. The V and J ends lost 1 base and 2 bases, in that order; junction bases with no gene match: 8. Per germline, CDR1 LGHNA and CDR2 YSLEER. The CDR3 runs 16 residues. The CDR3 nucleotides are TGCGCCAGCAGCCAAGCGGAGACAGGGACAGCCTACGAGCAGTACTTC. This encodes CASSQAETGTAYEQYF.

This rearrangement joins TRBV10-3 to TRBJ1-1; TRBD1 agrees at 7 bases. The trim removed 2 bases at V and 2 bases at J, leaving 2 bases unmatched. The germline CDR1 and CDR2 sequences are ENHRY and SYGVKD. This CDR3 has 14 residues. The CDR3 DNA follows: TGTGCCATCAGTGAGGGGACAGTAAACACTGAAGCTTTCTTT. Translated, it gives CAISEGTVNTEAFF.

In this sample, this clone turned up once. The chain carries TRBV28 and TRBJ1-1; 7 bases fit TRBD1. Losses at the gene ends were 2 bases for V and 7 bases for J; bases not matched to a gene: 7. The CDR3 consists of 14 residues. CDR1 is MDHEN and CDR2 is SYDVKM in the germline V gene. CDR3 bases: TGTGCCAGCAGTTTAACCGGGGACAGACATGAAGCTTTCTTT. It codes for CASSLTGDRHEAFF.

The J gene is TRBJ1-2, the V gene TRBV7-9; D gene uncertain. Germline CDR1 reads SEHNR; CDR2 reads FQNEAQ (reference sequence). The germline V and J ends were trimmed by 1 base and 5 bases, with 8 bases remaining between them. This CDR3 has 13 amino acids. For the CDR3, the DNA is TGTGCCAGCAGCTTAGGAACAGAATATGGCTACACCTTC. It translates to CASSLGTEYGYTF. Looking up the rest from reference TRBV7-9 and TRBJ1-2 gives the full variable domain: DTGVSQNPRHKITKRGQNVTFRCDPISEHNRLYWYRQTLGQGPEFLTYFQNEAQLEKSRLLSDRFSAERPKGSFSTLEIQRTEQGDSAMYLCASSLGTEYGYTFGSGTRLTVV.

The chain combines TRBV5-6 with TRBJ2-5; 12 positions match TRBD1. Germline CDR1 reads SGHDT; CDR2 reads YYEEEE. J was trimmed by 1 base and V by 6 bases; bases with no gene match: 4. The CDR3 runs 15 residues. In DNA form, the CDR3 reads TGTGCCAGCACGTGGGACAGGGGGCTCCAAGAGACCCAGTACTTC. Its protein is CASTWDRGLQETQYF.

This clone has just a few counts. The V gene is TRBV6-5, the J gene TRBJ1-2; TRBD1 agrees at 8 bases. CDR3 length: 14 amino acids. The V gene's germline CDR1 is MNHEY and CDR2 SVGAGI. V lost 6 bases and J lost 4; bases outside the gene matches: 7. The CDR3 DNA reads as TGTGCCAGCAGCCGACAGGGGCCCAGCTATGGCTACACCTTC. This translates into CASSRQGPSYGYTF.

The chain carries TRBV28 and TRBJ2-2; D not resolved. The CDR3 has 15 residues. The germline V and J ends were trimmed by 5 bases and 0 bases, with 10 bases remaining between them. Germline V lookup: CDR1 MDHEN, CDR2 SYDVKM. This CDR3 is CASSLTASNTGELFF. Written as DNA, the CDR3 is TGTGCCAGCAGTCTGACTGCCTCGAACACCGGGGAGCTGTTTTTT.

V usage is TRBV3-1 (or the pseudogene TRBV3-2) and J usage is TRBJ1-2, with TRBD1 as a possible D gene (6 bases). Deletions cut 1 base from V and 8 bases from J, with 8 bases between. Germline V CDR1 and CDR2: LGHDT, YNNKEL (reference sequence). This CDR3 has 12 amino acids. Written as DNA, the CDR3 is TGTGCCAGCAGCCAAGGGGGGCTAGGCTACACCTTC. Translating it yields CASSQGGLGYTF.

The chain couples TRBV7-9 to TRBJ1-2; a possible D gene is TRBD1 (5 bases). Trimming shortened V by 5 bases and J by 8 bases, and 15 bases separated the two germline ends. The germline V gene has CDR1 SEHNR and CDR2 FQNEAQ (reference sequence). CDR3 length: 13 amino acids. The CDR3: CASSLEAGIGYTF. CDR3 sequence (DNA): TGTGCCAGCAGCCTAGAAGCAGGGATCGGCTACACCTTC.

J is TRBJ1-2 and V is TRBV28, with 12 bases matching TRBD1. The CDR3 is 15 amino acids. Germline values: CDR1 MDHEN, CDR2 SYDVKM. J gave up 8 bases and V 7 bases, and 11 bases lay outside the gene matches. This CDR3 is CASTFRDRGLLGYTF. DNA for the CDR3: TGTGCCAGCACCTTCAGGGACAGGGGGCTTTTAGGCTACACCTTC.

The CDR3 region is CASSKTGVGGNTEAFF. CDR3 in DNA: TGTGCCAGCAGCAAGACAGGGGTGGGAGGGAACACTGAAGCTTTCTTT. The V call is TRBV5-5, the J call TRBJ1-1; 8 bases are a match to TRBD1. Germline values: CDR1 SGHKS, CDR2 YYEKEE (reference sequence). The CDR3 covers 16 residues. Trimming cost V 4 bases and J 1 base; bases outside gene matches: 9.

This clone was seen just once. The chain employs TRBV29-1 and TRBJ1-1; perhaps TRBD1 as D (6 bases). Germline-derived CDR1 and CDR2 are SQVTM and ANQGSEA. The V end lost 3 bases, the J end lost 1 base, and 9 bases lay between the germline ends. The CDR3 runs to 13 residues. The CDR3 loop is CSVDPTGNTEAFF. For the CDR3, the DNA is TGCAGCGTTGACCCGACAGGGAACACTGAAGCTTTCTTT.

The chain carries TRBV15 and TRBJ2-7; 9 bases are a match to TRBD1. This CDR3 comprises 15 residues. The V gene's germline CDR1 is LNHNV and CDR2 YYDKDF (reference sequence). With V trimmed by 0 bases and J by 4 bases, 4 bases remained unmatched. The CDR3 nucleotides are TGTGCCACCAGCAGAGAGGGACAGGGCTCTTACGAGCAGTACTTC. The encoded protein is CATSREGQGSYEQYF.

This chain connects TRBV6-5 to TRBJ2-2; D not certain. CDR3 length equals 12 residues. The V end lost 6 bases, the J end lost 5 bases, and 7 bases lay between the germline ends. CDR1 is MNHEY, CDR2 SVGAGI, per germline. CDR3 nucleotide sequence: TGTGCCAGCAGCACCCTAACCGGGGAGCTGTTTTTT. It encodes CASSTLTGELFF.

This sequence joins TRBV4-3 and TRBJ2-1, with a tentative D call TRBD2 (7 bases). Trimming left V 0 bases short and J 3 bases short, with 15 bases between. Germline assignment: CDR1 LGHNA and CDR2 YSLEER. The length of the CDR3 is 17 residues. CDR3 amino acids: CASSQDLGRGDYNEQFF. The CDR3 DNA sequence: TGCGCCAGCAGCCAAGATTTAGGGAGGGGGGACTACAATGAGCAGTTCTTC.

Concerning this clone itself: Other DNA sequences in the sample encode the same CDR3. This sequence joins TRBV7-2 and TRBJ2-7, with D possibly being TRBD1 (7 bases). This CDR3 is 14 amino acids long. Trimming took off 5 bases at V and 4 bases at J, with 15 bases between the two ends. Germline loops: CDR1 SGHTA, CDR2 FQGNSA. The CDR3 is CASSLSGGSYEQYF. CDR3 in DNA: TGTGCCAGCAGCCTCTCAGGGGGGAGTTACGAGCAGTACTTC.

CDR3 region: CATWTGQARRGNTIYF. As DNA, the CDR3 is TGTGCCACCTGGACCGGACAGGCGAGGCGTGGAAACACCATATATTTT. The chain joins TRBV15 to TRBJ1-3; 7 bases match TRBD1. The V gene's germline CDR1 is LNHNV and CDR2 YYDKDF (reference sequence). The CDR3 is 16 residues long. Unmatched junction bases numbered 13, after V lost 8 bases and J lost 3 bases.

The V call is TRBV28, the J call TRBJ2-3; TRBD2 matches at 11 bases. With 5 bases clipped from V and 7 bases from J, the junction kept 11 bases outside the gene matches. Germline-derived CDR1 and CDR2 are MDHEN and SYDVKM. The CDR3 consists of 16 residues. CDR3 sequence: CASSPAGTSGFYTQYF. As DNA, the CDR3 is TGTGCCAGCAGTCCGGCCGGGACTAGCGGATTTTATACGCAGTATTTT. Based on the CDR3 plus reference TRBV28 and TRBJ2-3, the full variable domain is DVKVTQSSRYLVKRTGEKVFLECVQDMDHENMFWYRQDPGLGLRLIYFSYDVKMKEKGDIPEGYSVSREKKERFSLILESASTNQTSMYLCASSPAGTSGFYTQYFGPGTRLTVL.

The CDR3 reads CASSAGDRGLYNSPLHF. The CDR3 nucleotides read TGTGCCAGCAGCGCCGGGGACAGGGGGCTCTATAATTCACCCCTCCACTTT. This chain joins TRBV9 and TRBJ1-6; 12 bases map to TRBD1. After removal of 3 bases from V and 3 bases from J, the junction contained 4 bases not matched to a gene. This CDR3 is 17 amino acids long. Germline loops: CDR1 SGDLS, CDR2 YYNGEE.